This entry lists 23 T cell receptor beta chains sequenced from one sample in a study of T cell repertoires in aging, cancer and after chemotherapy. Amplification of TCR beta used genomic DNA extracted from peripheral blood. TRB rearrangements spanning V, D and J were amplified using mixed TRB-A/B primers. TCRdb recomputed calls from the multiplex PCR reads with MiXCR, one row per CDR3 protein. This sample has 7,000 to 9,500 distinct CDR3 sequences, with roughly 33% found just once. Specimen: blood. The receptors stem from a human donor in good health. The donor label of this sample is uncertain.

This clonotype counts as medium-sized. This chain joins TRBV19 and TRBJ1-6; 9 bases map to TRBD1. J gave up 3 bases and V 8 bases, and 2 bases lay outside the gene matches. The CDR3 length is 14 residues. The V gene's germline CDR1 is LNHDA and CDR2 SQIVND (reference sequence). Here the CDR3 DNA reads TGTGCCAGTGGGGACAGGGTCTATAATTCACCCCTCCACTTT. Translation gives CASGDRVYNSPLHF.

CDR3 coding DNA: TGTGCCACCAGTGACGCGCGAGGTCGAGGTTACAATGAGCAGTTCTTC. Its translation: CATSDARGRGYNEQFF. The chain carries TRBV24-1 and TRBJ2-1; D is ambiguous. V lost 4 bases and J lost 4, with 16 bases in between. Germline V lookup: CDR1 KGHDR, CDR2 SFDVKD. The CDR3 consists of 16 residues.

In this sample, this clonotype is medium-sized. The CDR3 protein is CASSLGGGTASDTQYF. CDR3 sequence (DNA): TGTGCCAGCAGCTTGGGGGGCGGGACAGCGTCAGATACGCAGTATTTT. This chain connects TRBV5-4 to TRBJ2-3; D may be TRBD1 (7 bases). Looked up from germline, CDR1 is SGHNT and CDR2 is YYREEE (reference sequence). This CDR3 has 16 amino acids. V lost 0 bases to trimming and J lost 4 bases, with 15 bases between them.

A word on this clonotype: Its ends do not fully match the called genes, so a read error is possible. This chain uses TRBV6-5 with TRBJ1-2; D ambiguous. Looked up from germline, CDR1 is MNHEY and CDR2 is SVGAGI. This CDR3 has 14 amino acids. The CDR3 reads CASSDSMGSKGYTF. As DNA, the CDR3 is TGTGCCAGCAGTGACTCGATGGGGTCGAAAGGCTACACCTTC.

CDR3 protein: CASSYAAGNTIYF. The DNA of the CDR3 is TGTGCCAGCAGTTACGCCGCTGGAAACACCATATATTTT. The chain joins TRBV6-5 to TRBJ1-3, with D unclear. The CDR3 has 13 amino acids. Germline loops: CDR1 MNHEY, CDR2 SVGAGI. V lost 2 bases and J lost 2, with 4 bases in between.

This clonotype was detected only a few times. The chain is built from TRBV24-1 and TRBJ2-5; 8 bases map to TRBD1. This CDR3 comprises 16 residues. Germline V gene lookup returns CDR1 KGHDR and CDR2 SFDVKD. Trimming at V came to 4 bases and at J to 4 bases, leaving 10 bases not matched to a gene. The CDR3, as DNA: TGTGCCACCAGTGACCACAGGGGGGATAGGGTAGAGACCCAGTACTTC. Amino acids: CATSDHRGDRVETQYF.

The genes are TRBV19 and TRBJ1-1; D call uncertain. The V end was cut by 9 bases, the J end by 4 bases, with 18 bases between. The CDR3 sequence is 14 residues long. Looked up from germline, CDR1 is LNHDA and CDR2 is SQIVND (reference sequence). In DNA form, the CDR3 reads TGTGCCAGCAGCTTTTTGGGGAAAGGCACTGAAGCTTTCTTT. Its translation: CASSFLGKGTEAFF.

This rearrangement joins TRBV11-2 to TRBJ1-2; 8 positions match TRBD1. The CDR3 spans 13 residues. Germline V gene data show CDR1 as SGHAT and CDR2 as FQNNGV. V shed 3 bases and J 7 bases; nucleotides not matched to a gene: 4. The CDR3 DNA sequence: TGTGCCAGCAGCTTGGACAGGGTGGTTGGCTACACCTTC. Its translation is CASSLDRVVGYTF.

This clonotype counts as medium-sized. The chain uses TRBV6-5 and TRBJ2-1; the D gene is possibly TRBD2 (5 bases). Trimming took off 10 bases at V and 5 bases at J, with 12 bases between the two ends. Germline assignment: CDR1 MNHEY and CDR2 SVGAGI. The CDR3 extends over 12 amino acids. The DNA of the CDR3 is TGTGCCACGAAGGCGGGCCACAATGAGCAGTTCTTC. Translating it yields CATKAGHNEQFF.

The chain uses TRBV20-1 and TRBJ2-7, with 13 bases identical to TRBD2. The V gene end was trimmed by 2 bases and the J gene end by 5 bases; junction bases not matched to a gene: 3. The CDR3 length is 14 residues. Germline V gives CDR1 DFQATT, CDR2 SNEGSKA (reference sequence). Written as DNA, the CDR3 is TGCAGTGCTAGAAGGACTAGCGGGGGAAACGAGCAGTACTTC. Its protein is CSARRTSGGNEQYF.

About this clonotype itself: Germline is not matched at one junction end, which may reflect a read error. The chain is built from TRBV4-2 and TRBJ2-2; 11 bases are shared with TRBD2. This CDR3 contains 16 residues. CDR1 LGHNA and CDR2 YNFKEQ come from the germline V gene. In DNA form, the CDR3 reads TGCGCCAGCAGCCCACTAGCGGGGGACAACACCGGGGAGCTGTTTTTT. Its translation: CASSPLAGDNTGELFF.

This clonotype ranks as medium-sized. This chain connects TRBV5-4 to TRBJ2-7; 14 positions match TRBD2. Trimming cost V 3 bases and J 6 bases; bases outside gene matches: 5. CDR3 length: 15 residues. In germline, CDR1 is SGHNT, CDR2 YYREEE (reference sequence). The CDR3: CASSWGLAGEGEQYF. The CDR3 region has the DNA TGTGCCAGCAGCTGGGGACTAGCGGGGGAGGGCGAGCAGTACTTC.

The V and J genes are TRBV7-9 and TRBJ2-7; 8 positions match TRBD1. The length of the CDR3 is 13 residues. Trimming cost V 5 bases and J 3 bases; bases outside gene matches: 3. Germline CDR1 SEHNR, CDR2 FQNEAQ (reference sequence). CDR3 bases: TGTGCCAGCAGCCGCGGACAGGGCTACGAGCAGTACTTC. Translating gives CASSRGQGYEQYF.

This clonotype has just a few counts. This sequence joins TRBV7-9 and TRBJ1-5; possible D gene TRBD1, 6 bases. This CDR3 is built from 13 residues. Trimming left V 7 bases short and J 1 base short, with 8 bases between. CDR1 is SEHNR, CDR2 FQNEAQ, per germline (reference sequence). The CDR3 loop reads CASNGQSNQPQHF. DNA of the CDR3: TGTGCCAGCAACGGACAGAGCAATCAGCCCCAGCATTTT. The full variable domain, completed using reference TRBV7-9 and TRBJ1-5, is DTGVSQNPRHKITKRGQNVTFRCDPISEHNRLYWYRQTLGQGPEFLTYFQNEAQLEKSRLLSDRFSAERPKGSFSTLEIQRTEQGDSAMYLCASNGQSNQPQHFGDGTRLSIL.

This clonotype was detected only a few times. This chain joins TRBV5-1 and TRBJ2-1; TRBD2 agrees at 10 bases. The CDR3 contains 17 residues. V shed 2 bases, J shed 2 bases, and the junction held 7 bases outside the gene matches. CDR1 and CDR2 from the germline V gene are SGHRS and YFSETQ. CDR3 protein: CASSFGIAGGPYNEQFF. CDR3 coding DNA: TGCGCCAGCAGCTTCGGGATAGCGGGGGGCCCCTACAATGAGCAGTTCTTC. Supplemented by reference TRBV5-1 and TRBJ2-1, the full variable domain reads KAGVTQTPRYLIKTRGQQVTLSCSPISGHRSVSWYQQTPGQGLQFLFEYFSETQRNKGNFPGRFSGRQFSNSRSEMNVSTLELGDSALYLCASSFGIAGGPYNEQFFGPGTRLTVL.

The table lists this clonotype with a few counts. The chain carries TRBV27 and TRBJ1-5; 9 bases map to TRBD1. This CDR3 is 15 amino acids long. Germline V gene data show CDR1 as MNHEY and CDR2 as SMNVEV (reference sequence). V was clipped by 6 bases and J by 7 bases; unmatched bases: 10. The CDR3 protein is CASSPGQGLHQPQHF. The CDR3 coding sequence is TGTGCCAGCAGCCCGGGACAGGGCTTGCACCAGCCCCAGCATTTT.

The genes are TRBV12-3 or TRBV12-4 and TRBJ2-2; D ambiguous. This CDR3 has 13 residues. Trimming cost V 1 base and J 6 bases, with 6 bases left between them. The CDR3 sequence is CASSLVGPGELFF. CDR3 nucleotide sequence: TGTGCCAGCAGTTTAGTAGGGCCCGGGGAGCTGTTTTTT.

This chain connects TRBV5-4 to TRBJ1-6, with 9 bases matching TRBD1. J lost 11 bases, V lost 2 bases, and 5 bases had no gene match. Germline-derived CDR1 and CDR2 are SGHNT and YYREEE (reference sequence). The CDR3 runs 14 residues. CDR3 amino acids: CASSFLQGAPPLHF. The CDR3 DNA reads TGTGCCAGCAGCTTCTTACAGGGGGCACCACCCCTCCACTTT.

The chain has TRBV15 and TRBJ1-1; TRBD1 agrees at 9 bases. J was trimmed by 5 bases and V by 0 bases; bases with no gene match: 10. This CDR3 region has 17 residues. Germline V gene data show CDR1 as LNHNV and CDR2 as YYDKDF (reference sequence). The CDR3 spells CATSRDHGDRVRTEAFF. The CDR3 bases are TGTGCCACCAGCAGAGATCACGGGGACAGGGTACGGACTGAAGCTTTCTTT.

Remarks on this clonotype: The DNA is omitted, as the CDR3 cannot be located on it reliably, and the CDR3 follows TCRdb's listing. The V call is TRBV7-5, the J call TRBJ2-1; no check of the table's D call, TRBD2, against the DNA was made. TRBV7-5 is tagged as a pseudogene. The CDR3 has 23 amino acids, counting both end residues. This chain's CDR3 is CISVSEATRLAGFYTRAYNEQFF.

This clonotype was observed a handful of times. The V gene is TRBV27, the J gene TRBJ2-7, with 11 bases lining up with TRBD1. Per the germline V gene, CDR1 is MNHEY and CDR2 is SMNVEV (reference sequence). J was trimmed by 3 bases and V by 8 bases; bases with no gene match: 9. The CDR3 is made up of 15 amino acids. CDR3 amino acids: CASLAPGQGGYEQYF. The CDR3 nucleotides are TGTGCCAGCCTTGCCCCGGGACAGGGGGGCTACGAGCAGTACTTC.

The CDR3 spells CAWSPATPSNQPQHF. The DNA of the CDR3 is TGTGCCTGGAGCCCGGCGACACCTAGCAATCAGCCCCAGCATTTT. The V gene is TRBV30, the J gene TRBJ1-5; D not resolved. The germline CDR1 and CDR2 sequences are GTSNPN and SVGIG (reference sequence). V shed 3 bases and J shed 0 bases, with 12 bases lying between them. This CDR3 region has 15 residues.

This clonotype has more than one count but fewer than ten. This chain joins TRBV4-3 and TRBJ2-5; 8 positions match TRBD2. CDR1 is LGHNA and CDR2 is YSLEER in the germline V gene. The CDR3 covers 16 residues. V lost 4 bases to trimming and J lost 5 bases; unmatched junction nucleotides: 12. The chain's CDR3 is CASSRQTTGGGETQYF. The DNA for the CDR3 is TGCGCCAGCAGCCGTCAAACGACGGGGGGGGGGGAGACCCAGTACTTC.